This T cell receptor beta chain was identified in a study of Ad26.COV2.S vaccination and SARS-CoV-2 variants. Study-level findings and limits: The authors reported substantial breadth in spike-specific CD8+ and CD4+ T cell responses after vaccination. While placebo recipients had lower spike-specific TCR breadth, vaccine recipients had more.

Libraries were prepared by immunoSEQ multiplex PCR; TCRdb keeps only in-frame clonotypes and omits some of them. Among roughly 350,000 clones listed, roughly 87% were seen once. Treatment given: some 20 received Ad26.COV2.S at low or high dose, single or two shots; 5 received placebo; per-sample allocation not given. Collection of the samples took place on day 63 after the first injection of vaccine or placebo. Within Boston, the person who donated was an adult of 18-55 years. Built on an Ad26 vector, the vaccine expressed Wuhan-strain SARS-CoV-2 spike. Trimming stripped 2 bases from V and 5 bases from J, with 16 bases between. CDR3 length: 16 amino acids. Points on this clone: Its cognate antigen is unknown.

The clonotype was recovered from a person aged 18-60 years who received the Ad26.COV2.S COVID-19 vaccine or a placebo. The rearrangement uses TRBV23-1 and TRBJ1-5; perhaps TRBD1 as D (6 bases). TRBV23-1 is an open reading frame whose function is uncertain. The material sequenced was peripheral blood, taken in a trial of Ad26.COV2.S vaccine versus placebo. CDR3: CASSQAVGARDQPQHF. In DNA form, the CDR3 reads TGCGCCAGCAGTCAAGCTGTGGGGGCTAGGGATCAGCCCCAGCATTTT.